This record looks at one T cell receptor (beta chain) sequence and its context. What it binds is unknown. The data were obtained in a study of healthy donors' naive CD4 and CD8 T cells. Study-level results: Positive CDR3 charge linked to CD4+ cells, negative to CD8+ cells. CDR3 charge plus V and J genes appeared to account for around an eighth of CD4/CD8 variance.

V lost 6 bases, J lost 6 bases, and 12 bases lay in between. Germline assignment: CDR1 MNHNS and CDR2 SASEGT. The CDR3 has 12 amino acids. Starting from about 0.55 ug of total RNA, TCR libraries were made with linear amplification. In the authors' workflow: Four to six healthy donors contributed about 74,000 sequenced TCR alpha transcripts. TCRdb analysed the reads with MiXCR anew, one entry per CDR3 protein. None of the V and J calls come from the authors' own analysis; TCRdb made them. The sample has approximately 180,000 distinct CDR3 sequences, over 60% seen once. Material for sequencing was naive CD4+ and CD8+ T cells sorted from blood, pooled from several donors. This TCR derives from a pool of human donors in good health; the sample pools cells from several healthy donors. The rearrangement joins TRBV6-1 to TRBJ2-7, with D tentatively TRBD1 (6 bases). The CDR3 here is CASRSTGIEQYF. For the CDR3, the DNA is TGTGCCAGCAGATCCACAGGGATCGAGCAGTACTTC.